This paragraph reports one TCR beta chain. The data stem from a study of T cell clones after liver transplantation. Clones were sequenced by immunoSEQ multiplex PCR, and TCRdb holds only the in-frame ones, with some missing. The sample yields 90,000 to 120,000 clones, 75% to 90% seen once. The sample was CD4+ T cells from blood, taken before liver transplant. This TCR was sampled from a human donor who received a liver transplant.

The DNA of the CDR3 is TGTGCCAGCAGCTTAGCCAGCGGGGGGCGAGAGACCCAGTACTTC. This codes for CASSLASGGRETQYF. This chain joins TRBV7-6 and TRBJ2-5; 9 bases are a match to TRBD2. CDR3 length equals 15 residues. After removal of 0 bases from V and 4 bases from J, the junction contained 3 bases not matched to a gene. The germline V gene has CDR1 SGHVS and CDR2 FNYEAQ.